This T cell receptor beta chain appears in the sequencing data of a study of T-cell reconstitution after alpha-beta-depleted transplantation in children. The authors prepared the TCRbeta library with unique molecular identifiers. Using its own MiXCR run on the PCR reads, TCRdb lists one record per CDR3 protein. The sample lists a few hundred thousand distinct CDR3 sequences; 8% to 10% were seen once. This clonotype was detected ten times or more. After removal of 0 bases from V and 7 bases from J, the junction contained 3 bases not matched to a gene. The CDR3 runs to 14 residues. Germline V gene lookup returns CDR1 SEHNR and CDR2 FQNEAQ (reference sequence).

This TCR was sampled from a human donor who donated a stem cell graft to a child with acute lymphoblastic leukemia. The chain joins TRBV7-9 to TRBJ2-1, with 7 bases that match TRBD2. Here the sequenced sample was PBMCs from the stem cell graft donor, taken from the stem cell graft. The CDR3: CASSLAASGNEQFF. CDR3 DNA: TGTGCCAGCAGCTTAGCGGCTAGCGGAAATGAGCAGTTCTTC. Based on the CDR3 plus reference TRBV7-9 and TRBJ2-1, the full variable domain is DTGVSQNPRHKITKRGQNVTFRCDPISEHNRLYWYRQTLGQGPEFLTYFQNEAQLEKSRLLSDRFSAERPKGSFSTLEIQRTEQGDSAMYLCASSLAASGNEQFFGPGTRLTVL.